Listed below are T cell receptor beta chains from one sample, sequenced in a study of post-analysis software for immune sequencing data. TCRdb re-called the PCR reads through MiXCR, storing one row per CDR3 protein. Among approximately 360,000 distinct CDR3 sequences listed, less than 40% were seen once. Sequencing was performed on blood. Receptors were obtained from a girl aged 5-17 years with multiple sclerosis. Both conserved end residues are part of each CDR3. The order of the fields is J gene, D gene, V gene, clone size, CDR3 DNA, CDR3 protein. D genes are given only for firm matches. Expanded clones get a size class; other rows say once, few or many, or leave the size out.

>TRBJ2-3|.|TRBV11-2|.
TGTGCCAGCAGCCCTCAGGGGACCACAGATACGCAGTATTTT
CASSPQGTTDTQYF
>TRBJ2-5|.|TRBV20-1|few
TGCAGTGCTAGTAACCCGTCGTCCCGGGGACAGACCCAGTACTTC
CSASNPSSRGQTQYF
>TRBJ1-1|.|TRBV29-1|.
TGCAGCGTGGGAATGCCGAACACTGAAGCTTTCTTT
CSVGMPNTEAFF
>TRBJ1-2|.|TRBV2|.
TGTGCCAGCAGTGAGGGTGGCTACACCTTC
CASSEGGYTF
>TRBJ2-3|.|TRBV6-6|.
TGTGCCAGCAGTTATGCCAGATTCACAGATACGCAGTATTTT
CASSYARFTDTQYF
>TRBJ2-7|.|TRBV7-9|.
TGTGCCAGCATCCTTAACCCCTCTAGGGGGGGCGAGCAGTACTTC
CASILNPSRGGEQYF
>TRBJ2-3|TRBD1|TRBV25-1|.
TGTGCCAGCAGTGAATTGTCAGGGGGCCCTACAGATACGCAGTATTTT
CASSELSGGPTDTQYF
>TRBJ1-2|TRBD1|TRBV5-1|.
TGCGCCAGCAGCGAGACTGGACAGGGCGGAAACTATGGCTACACCTTC
CASSETGQGGNYGYTF
>TRBJ1-2|.|TRBV2|few
TGTGCCAGCAGTGAGCTTGGTATTGGGCTCTATGGCTACACCTTC
CASSELGIGLYGYTF
>TRBJ2-1|.|TRBV19|.
TGTGCCAGTAGTACCTTTTTTGAGCAGTTCTTC
CASSTFFEQFF
>TRBJ2-7|.|TRBV6-2/TRBV6-3|.
TGTGCCAGCAGTTGGGAGCCCTCCTACGAGCAGTACTTC
CASSWEPSYEQYF
>TRBJ2-5|TRBD2|TRBV20-1|few
TGCAGTGCTAGAGCCCAACCGCGGGGGAGCATCCAAGAGACCCAGTACTTC
CSARAQPRGSIQETQYF
>TRBJ2-3|TRBD1|TRBV24-1|.
TGTGCCACCAGTGATACCAGGGGGTGGGGCACAGATACGCAGTATTTT
CATSDTRGWGTDTQYF
>TRBJ2-1|.|TRBV7-3|.
TGTGCCAGCAGCTTAGGGTTTGGTCTAGCGTCCTACAATGAGCAGTTCTTC
CASSLGFGLASYNEQFF
>TRBJ2-2|TRBD2|TRBV20-1|few
TGCAGTGCCCCCGGTAGCGGGGAGGCCGGGGAGCTGTTTTTT
CSAPGSGEAGELFF
>TRBJ1-2|TRBD1|TRBV20-1|.
TGCAGTGCTAGAGATGGGGACAGGGCCGGCTACACCTTC
CSARDGDRAGYTF
>TRBJ2-1|TRBD2|TRBV12-3/TRBV12-4|.
TGTGCCAGCAGCCTGACTAGCGAGAGAATCGAGCAGTTCTTC
CASSLTSERIEQFF
>TRBJ2-5|.|TRBV11-2|.
TGTGCCAGCAGCTTAGCCGGCGGACCAGAGCCCCAGTACTTC
CASSLAGGPEPQYF
>TRBJ2-4|.|TRBV7-9|few
TGTGCCAGCAGCTTAGCGTCCGGGACATCAGCCAAAAACATTCAGTACTTC
CASSLASGTSAKNIQYF
>TRBJ2-1|.|TRBV7-9|.
TGTGCCAGCAGTCTTATTGGGCTACCGGGAGAGTTCTTC
CASSLIGLPGEFF
>TRBJ2-1|TRBD2|TRBV7-9|.
TGTGCCAGTACGATGACTAGCGGAGAGAATGAGCAGTTCTTC
CASTMTSGENEQFF
>TRBJ2-1|TRBD2|TRBV7-7|few
TGTGCTAGCAGCATTGGGACTACAGATGAGCAGTTCTTC
CASSIGTTDEQFF
>TRBJ2-3|.|TRBV7-9|few
TGTGCCAGCAGCCAGGACACGCAGGCAGATACGCAGTATTTT
CASSQDTQADTQYF
>TRBJ2-1|.|TRBV7-9|.
TGTGCCAGCAGCTTAAGCCTCGTAAGCGAGCAGTTCTTC
CASSLSLVSEQFF
>TRBJ2-1|.|TRBV3-1|few
TGTGCCAGCAGGGCCGGGGGCTCCAATGAGCAGTTCTTC
CASRAGGSNEQFF
>TRBJ1-5|.|TRBV4-1|few
TGCGCCAGCAGCCAAGATCAGGCGGGGGATCAGCCCCAGCATTTT
CASSQDQAGDQPQHF
>TRBJ2-7|.|TRBV4-2|few
TGTGCCAGCAGCCCCCAGACTACCTCCTACGAGCAGTACTTC
CASSPQTTSYEQYF
>TRBJ2-3|TRBD1|TRBV27|.
TGTGCCAGCAGGCAGGGGGAAACAGATACGCAGTATTTT
CASRQGETDTQYF
>TRBJ2-1|TRBD2|TRBV4-1|few
TGCGCCAGCAGCCAAGATCGGGGGGAAGAGACCCAGTTCTTC
CASSQDRGEETQFF
>TRBJ2-3|.|TRBV4-2|.
TGTGCCAGCAGCCAAGAGAGGCGCTTCACAGATACGCAGTATTTT
CASSQERRFTDTQYF
>TRBJ2-7|TRBD1|TRBV5-6|.
TGTGCCAGCAGCTTGTTGGGGGAGTGGGACAGAGATCCTCTCGAGCAGTACTTC
CASSLLGEWDRDPLEQYF
>TRBJ2-5|TRBD2|TRBV6-2/TRBV6-3|.
TGTGCCAGCAGTCACAACCGGGACTACCTAGAGACCCAGTACTTC
CASSHNRDYLETQYF
>TRBJ1-1|.|TRBV7-3|few
TGTGCCAGCAGCGAGACCCCGAACACTGAAGCTTTCTTT
CASSETPNTEAFF
>TRBJ2-7|.|TRBV7-3|.
TGTGCCAGCAGCAGCCCCAGGCCCGACTACGAGCAGTACTTC
CASSSPRPDYEQYF
>TRBJ1-3|.|TRBV11-2|few
TGTGCCAGCAGCCAGGGGCCGAGAAACACCATATATTTT
CASSQGPRNTIYF
>TRBJ2-1|.|TRBV29-1|many
TGCAGCGCTCCACTGACTACCGGCTCCTACAATGAGCAGTTCTTC
CSAPLTTGSYNEQFF
>TRBJ1-1|.|TRBV3-1|.
TGTGCCAGCAGCCCGAACAGGGAGAACACTGAAGCTTTCTTT
CASSPNRENTEAFF
>TRBJ2-3|.|TRBV5-5|few
TGTGCCAGCAGCTCCCTCGGGTCCCGCACAGATACGCAGTATTTT
CASSSLGSRTDTQYF
>TRBJ2-5|TRBD2|TRBV4-1|.
TGCGCCAGCAGCCAAGTGGGGGGACTAGCGGACCAAGAGACCCAGTACTTC
CASSQVGGLADQETQYF
>TRBJ2-7|TRBD1|TRBV6-1|.
TGTGCCAGCAGTGATGTGGGACAGGGGGCGTACGAGCAGTACTTC
CASSDVGQGAYEQYF
>TRBJ2-5|TRBD1|TRBV7-6|.
TGTGCCGGCAGCGCAAGACAGGGTTCCGAGACCCAGTACTTC
CAGSARQGSETQYF
>TRBJ2-5|TRBD2|TRBV10-3|.
TGTGCCACCAGATCGGGAAGCGGGGGCCCCCAAGAGACCCAGTACTTC
CATRSGSGGPQETQYF
>TRBJ2-3|TRBD2|TRBV2|few
TGTGCCAGCATCCTAGCGGGGAGGGCAGATACGCAGTATTTT
CASILAGRADTQYF
>TRBJ2-1|TRBD2|TRBV29-1|few
TGCAGCGACCGGACTAGCTCCTACAATGAGCAGTTCTTC
CSDRTSSYNEQFF
>TRBJ2-3|TRBD2|TRBV5-1|few
TGCGCCAGCAGCCAACACCTAGCGGGGGGCCCAGAGGCAGATACGCAGTATTTT
CASSQHLAGGPEADTQYF
>TRBJ2-1|.|TRBV6-2/TRBV6-3|few
TGTGCCAGCCGACCCAGGGGCTACAATGAGCAGTTCTTC
CASRPRGYNEQFF
>TRBJ1-2|.|TRBV3-1|few
TGTGCCAGCAGCCAAGATTCCGCAGGGGCCTATGGCTACACCTTC
CASSQDSAGAYGYTF
>TRBJ1-6|.|TRBV20-1|.
TGCAGTGCTAATAACAGGGACGGGACCTATAATTCACCCCTCCACTTT
CSANNRDGTYNSPLHF
>TRBJ1-1|.|TRBV4-3|.
TGCGCCAGCAGCCAAGAGAGTCACATTGAAGCTTTCTTT
CASSQESHIEAFF
>TRBJ2-1|TRBD1|TRBV9|few
TGTGCCAGCAGCGTAGGACCCCTCAGGGGGACGGCCTACAATGAGCAGTTCTTC
CASSVGPLRGTAYNEQFF
>TRBJ1-1|.|TRBV12-3/TRBV12-4|few
TGTGCCAGCAGTCATGGCCAAACGGAAGCTTTCTTT
CASSHGQTEAFF
>TRBJ2-1|TRBD1|TRBV7-6|few
TGTGCCAGCAGCTCTGAGACCACAACAGGGGACAATGAGCAGTTCTTC
CASSSETTTGDNEQFF
>TRBJ2-7|.|TRBV12-3/TRBV12-4|.
TGTGCCAGCAGTCTAGGCCCCGGGGGATACGAGCAGTACTTC
CASSLGPGGYEQYF
>TRBJ2-7|TRBD2|TRBV27|.
TGTGCCAGCAGTTTACAGACTAGCGGGGGCTACGAGCAGTACTTC
CASSLQTSGGYEQYF
>TRBJ2-1|.|TRBV7-2|few
TGTGCCAGCAGCTTAAAGGGCCCCTCCCTTGGGGCAATGAAAGACAATGAGCAGTTCTTC
CASSLKGPSLGAMKDNEQFF
>TRBJ2-3|TRBD2|TRBV4-1|few
TGCGCCAGCAGCCAACCTACTAGCGGAGCTGATGCAGATACGCAGTATTTT
CASSQPTSGADADTQYF
>TRBJ2-7|TRBD1|TRBV24-1|.
TGTGCCACCAGTTCGATCCGGGACAGCGCCTACGAGCAGTACTTC
CATSSIRDSAYEQYF
>TRBJ2-2|.|TRBV14|once
TGTGCCAGCAGCCAATTCCCGGACCTCAGGGCCGGGGAGCTGTTTTTT
CASSQFPDLRAGELFF
>TRBJ2-3|.|TRBV20-1|.
TGCAGTGCTAGTTATAATTCTCGGACAACAGATACGCAGTATTTT
CSASYNSRTTDTQYF
>TRBJ1-1|TRBD1|TRBV5-1|once
TGCGCCAGCAGTTACCGGACAGGAACGAACACTGAAGCTTTCTTT
CASSYRTGTNTEAFF